This note documents a single T cell receptor beta chain sequence. Its antigen is not known. The data belong to a study of CXCR3-negative and CXCR3-positive naive CD8 T cells. Study details: Per library, roughly 1.4 +/- 0.3 million reads; some 140 million TRB reads overall.

Study-level findings and limits: Relative to memory CD8+ cells, whose diversity was much lower, both naive subsets had comparably high diversity. Researchers report that CXCR3-positive naive cells carry more hydrophobic TRB CDR3s than CXCR3-negative naive cells.

UMI labels and 5' RACE were used to prepare the TRB cDNA libraries. From its re-call of the 5' RACE reads, TCRdb lists each CDR3 protein once, without DNA. The table counts 85,000 to 90,000 distinct CDR3 sequences; 0.82% lies in the top ten. Looked up from germline, CDR1 is SEHNR and CDR2 is FQNEAQ (reference sequence). This CDR3 contains 13 residues. The source material was naive CXCR3+ CD8+ T cells from blood. Subset described: CD45RO-CCR7+CD27+CD95- naive CD8+ T cells expressing CXCR3 (TNR3+). The rearrangement uses TRBV7-9 and TRBJ1-5; TCRdb outputs TRBD1, but without DNA this stays unchecked. The TCR sequence derives from a human donor in good health. Some clones in this sample may be carry-over from other donors' samples. CDR3 in amino acids: CASSTDRGQPQHF.